Sequencing of this T cell receptor (beta chain) was carried out in a study of blood T cells in healthy people across ages. Whole-study results and caveats: Fewer expanded clones and more diversity marked long-lived versus aged donors. In older individuals, TCR beta diversity per million T cells was lower, falling roughly linearly with age.

As concerns this clonotype: The target antigen is unknown.

Total RNA amounts of at least 6 micrograms were extracted per sample. From germline, CDR1 is SGHDN and CDR2 FVKESK. Trimming took 5 bases from V and 2 from J, leaving 11 bases between them. The CDR3 is 14 residues long. A sample-barcoded 5' primer and a J-beta primer mix were used in a second PCR of roughly 6 to 12 cycles. TCRdb reanalysed the 5' RACE reads using MiXCR and keeps one entry per CDR3 protein. The table shows fewer than 2,000,000 distinct CDR3 sequences, with around 35% occurring only once. The specimen was blood. This receptor was identified in a woman aged 25-40 years in good health. This sequence joins TRBV14 and TRBJ2-3; possibly TRBD1 or TRBD2 for D (5 bases each). The CDR3 is CASSVGVITDTQYF. DNA of the CDR3: TGTGCCAGCAGCGTGGGGGTAATCACAGATACGCAGTATTTT.